The T cell receptor beta chain under discussion was sequenced for a study of human T cells and chemical hapten exposure. At the level of the study: Weekly administration of diphenylcyclopropenone to the scalp of patients continued throughout the approximately 23-week study. Cases of alopecia areata, totalis or universalis occurred in a predominantly female patient group. Slight volume differences across pooled libraries mainly accounted for varying per-sample TCR yields. Study-level points and caveats: Relative to control repertoires, expanded TCRs gave rise to significantly more large CDR3 similarity clusters.

In regard to this clonotype: Its target is unknown.

Time point: patch test 1, 2 weeks after DPC sensitization. Regarding treatment: therapeutic diphenylcyclopropenone sensitization with weekly scalp DPC. One entry per CDR3 protein results from TCRdb running MiXCR on the RACE reads. The top ten hold 3.3% of the sample, which has roughly 70,000 distinct CDR3 sequences, 9.8% seen once. CDR1 and CDR2 from the germline V gene are SGHRS and YFSETQ. The CDR3 sequence is 14 residues long. V was shortened by 1 base and J by 2 bases, with 8 bases between the two germline ends. The rearrangement joins TRBV5-1 to TRBJ2-3; D is unresolved. Sequenced material: whole blood, taken in connection with sensitization to the hapten diphenylcyclopropenone (DPC). The TCR originated in a woman aged 40 to 55 with alopecia areata. Some clones in this sample may be carry-over from other donors' samples. The DNA of the CDR3 is TGCGCCAGCAGCTTGTTGGATTTCACAGATACGCAGTATTTT. It encodes CASSLLDFTDTQYF.